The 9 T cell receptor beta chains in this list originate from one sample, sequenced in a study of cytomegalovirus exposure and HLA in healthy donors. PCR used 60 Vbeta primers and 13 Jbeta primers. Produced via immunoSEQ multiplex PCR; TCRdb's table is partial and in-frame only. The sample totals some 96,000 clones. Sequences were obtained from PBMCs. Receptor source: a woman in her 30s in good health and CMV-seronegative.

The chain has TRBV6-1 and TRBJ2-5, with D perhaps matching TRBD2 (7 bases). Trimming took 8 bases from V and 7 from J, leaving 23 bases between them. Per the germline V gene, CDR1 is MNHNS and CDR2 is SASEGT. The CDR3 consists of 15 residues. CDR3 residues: CASLRQVSTGGTQYF. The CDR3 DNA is TGTGCCAGCCTTAGACAGGTCTCAACGGGGGGGACCCAGTACTTC.

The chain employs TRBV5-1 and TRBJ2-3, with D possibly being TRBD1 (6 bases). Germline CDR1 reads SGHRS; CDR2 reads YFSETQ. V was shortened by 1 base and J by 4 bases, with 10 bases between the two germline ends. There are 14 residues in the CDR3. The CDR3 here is CASSLFQGPDTQYF. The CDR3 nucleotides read TGCGCCAGCAGCTTGTTCCAGGGGCCAGATACGCAGTATTTT.

The CDR3 sequence is CASSPRTGLNEQFF. In DNA form, the CDR3 reads TGTGCCAGCAGCCCCCGGACAGGGCTCAATGAGCAGTTCTTC. This sequence joins TRBV9 and TRBJ2-1; 8 bases are a match to TRBD1. J lost 6 bases, V lost 4 bases, and 6 bases had no gene match. The CDR3 spans 14 residues. The germline gives CDR1 SGDLS, CDR2 YYNGEE.

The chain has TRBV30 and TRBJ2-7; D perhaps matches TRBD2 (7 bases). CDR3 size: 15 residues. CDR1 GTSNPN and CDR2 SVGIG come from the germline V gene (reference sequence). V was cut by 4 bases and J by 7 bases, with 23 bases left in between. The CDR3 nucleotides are TGTGCCTGGACTACGCCTGCGGGGGCGCGCAGGGAGCAGTACTTC. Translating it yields CAWTTPAGARREQYF.

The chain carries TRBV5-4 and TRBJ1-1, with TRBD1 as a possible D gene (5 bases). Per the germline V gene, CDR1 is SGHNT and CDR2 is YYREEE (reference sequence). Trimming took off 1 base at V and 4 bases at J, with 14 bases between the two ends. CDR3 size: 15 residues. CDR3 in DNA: TGTGCCAGCAGCTTGTTAGCGGGGGGAGTCACTGAAGCTTTCTTT. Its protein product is CASSLLAGGVTEAFF.

The CDR3 nucleotides read TGTGCCAGCAGCCATGGAGCGGGAGGGGGCGAGCAGTACTTC. It yields the protein CASSHGAGGGEQYF. The V and J genes are TRBV27 and TRBJ2-7; 10 nucleotides line up with TRBD2. J lost 6 bases, V lost 6 bases, and 8 bases had no gene match. This CDR3 spans 14 amino acids. CDR1 is MNHEY, CDR2 SMNVEV, per germline (reference sequence).

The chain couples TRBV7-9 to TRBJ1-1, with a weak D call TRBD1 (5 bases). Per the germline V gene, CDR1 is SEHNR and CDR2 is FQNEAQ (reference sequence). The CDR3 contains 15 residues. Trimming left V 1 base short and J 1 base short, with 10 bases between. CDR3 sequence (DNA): TGTGCCAGCAGCTTAGGTCCGGGGGAGAACACTGAAGCTTTCTTT. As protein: CASSLGPGENTEAFF.

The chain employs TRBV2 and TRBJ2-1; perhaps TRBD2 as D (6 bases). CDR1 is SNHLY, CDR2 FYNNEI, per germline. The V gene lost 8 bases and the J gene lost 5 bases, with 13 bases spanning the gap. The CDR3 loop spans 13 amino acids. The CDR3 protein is CASSRLANNEQFF. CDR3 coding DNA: TGTGCCAGCTCCCGGCTAGCGAACAATGAGCAGTTCTTC.

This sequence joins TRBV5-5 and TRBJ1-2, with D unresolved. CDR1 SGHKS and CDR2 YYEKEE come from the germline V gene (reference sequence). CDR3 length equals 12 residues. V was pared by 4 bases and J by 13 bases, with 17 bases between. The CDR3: CASSLDRRRSTF. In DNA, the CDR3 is TGTGCCAGCAGCCTGGACCGGCGAAGGAGCACCTTC.